This TCR beta chain appears in the sequencing data of a study of cytomegalovirus exposure and HLA in healthy donors. Germline values: CDR1 SGDLS, CDR2 YYNGEE. V shed 4 bases, J shed 7 bases, and the junction held 16 bases outside the gene matches. CDR3 size: 16 residues. Nominally healthy donors were sampled, though unrecorded immune exposures were likely. PCR used 60 Vbeta primers and 13 Jbeta primers. Sequenced by immunoSEQ multiplex PCR; TCRdb stores in-frame clones only, minus some. The table has about 69,000 clones, 55% to 75% seen once. A note on this clone: Its target is not known.

General study points: Some public TCRs appeared in many individuals, while most sequences were rare. For most TCR beta V segments, an earlier analysis put the productive rate at about 87% or about 30% of the time. There were a few CMV-associated chains whose specificity for CMV antigens was confirmed in vitro.

The chain links TRBV9 to TRBJ1-1; 7 nucleotides align to TRBD1. The clonotype comes from a woman aged 25 to 39 in good health and CMV-seronegative. The material sequenced was PBMCs. The CDR3 bases are TGTGCCAGCAGCCCTTCGCCGACAGGGAGTTTCGGTGAAGCTTTCTTT. It translates to CASSPSPTGSFGEAFF.